These T cell receptor beta chains were read from a single sample in a study of tumor and adjacent non-tumor tissue in lung cancer. MiXCR was run by TCRdb on the multiplex PCR reads, yielding one entry per CDR3 protein. Counted here are roughly 43,000 distinct CDR3 sequences, around three fifths occurring once; the ten biggest clones make up 45% to 50%. Input material: distant non-tumor lung tissue. The receptors were gathered from a man in his forties or fifties with non-small cell lung cancer. CDR3s include the opening cysteine and the closing phenylalanine or tryptophan. D genes are given only for firm matches. Some rows have no size entry. The others give once, few or many, or a class for an expanded clone.

TGTGCAAGCAGACGGGACAGGCAGAACATCGGGGAGCTGTTTTTT | CASRRDRQNIGELFF | TRBD1 | TRBV11-2 | . | TRBJ2-2
TGTGCCAGCAGCTTGGGGACAGGGGCTTATAATTCACCCCTCCACTTT | CASSLGTGAYNSPLHF | TRBD1 | TRBV5-6 | many | TRBJ1-6
TGTGACCGCAGTCCGTCGGGGGGAAGGCCAAACGGCTACACCTTC | CDRSPSGGRPNGYTF | . | TRBV6-6 | . | TRBJ1-2
TGTGCCAGCAGCCAAGAGGGAGCCCAAGAGACCCAGTGCTTC | CASSQEGAQETQCF | . | TRBV4-2 | . | TRBJ2-5
TGCGCCAGCAGCCAACCCGGGACAGGGCCCTCCTACGAGCAGTACTTC | CASSQPGTGPSYEQYF | TRBD1 | TRBV4-1 | many | TRBJ2-7
TGTGCCAGCCGGACAGGGGGGACCTATGGCTACACCTTC | CASRTGGTYGYTF | TRBD1 | TRBV6-2/TRBV6-3 | many | TRBJ1-2
TGTGCCTGGGGTTGGGGGGATTGGAGCGAGCAGTACTTC | CAWGWGDWSEQYF | . | TRBV30 | . | TRBJ2-7
TGTGCCAACAGCCAGGAGAGGGGAAGGCACTTCTTC | CANSQERGRHFF | . | TRBV11-2 | . | TRBJ2-1
TGTGTCAGCAGTTTTTGGGACGACGGGCAAGAGACCCAGTACTTC | CVSSFWDDGQETQYF | . | TRBV12-3/TRBV12-4 | . | TRBJ2-5
TGTGCTAGCAGCTTATTTAGTGCGGCGAGAGTACGAGGCACAGATACGCAGTATTTT | CASSLFSAARVRGTDTQYF | . | TRBV11-2 | . | TRBJ2-3
TGTGCCTGGTCCACCCCGTACGTCTCTGGGGCCAACGCCCTGACCTTC | CAWSTPYVSGANALTF | . | TRBV30 | . | TRBJ2-6
TGTGCCAGCAGGTCGGGACAGGGGAATGAAAAACTGTTTTTT | CASRSGQGNEKLFF | TRBD1 | TRBV12-3/TRBV12-4 | many | TRBJ1-4
TGTGCCAGCAGCTACGCCAGCGGGGCACAGTACAATGAGCAGTTCTTC | CASSYASGAQYNEQFF | TRBD2 | TRBV11-3 | medium-sized | TRBJ2-1
TGCGTCAGCAGTGAGACGGCCTACAATGAGCAATTCTTC | CVSSETAYNEQFF | . | TRBV10-2 | . | TRBJ2-1
TGTGCCAGCAGTTTAGGGGGGTGGGGGACTGAAGCTTTCTTT | CASSLGGWGTEAFF | . | TRBV12-3/TRBV12-4 | many | TRBJ1-1
TGTACCAGCAGCCAAGTGGTCACGGCTAGCTATAGCACGGATATGCAGTATTTT | CTSSQVVTASYSTDMQYF | . | TRBV4-2 | . | TRBJ2-3
TGTGCCAGCAGTACCCCTCCCTACACAGATACGCAGTATTTT | CASSTPPYTDTQYF | . | TRBV28 | many | TRBJ2-3
TGTAGCGTTGAAAGTAGCCTGAACACCGGGGAGATGTTTTTT | CSVESSLNTGEMFF | . | TRBV29-1 | . | TRBJ2-2
TGTACCAGTAGCCCCGGGACAGGGGGAGAGGCTGAGCAGTTCTTC | CTSSPGTGGEAEQFF | TRBD1 | TRBV7-9 | few | TRBJ2-1
TGCAGTGCTAGAGATCTAGCGTTTGGAGGGAGGGGGGCCAATGAGCAGTTCTTC | CSARDLAFGGRGANEQFF | . | TRBV20-1 | . | TRBJ2-1
TGTGCCAGCAGTGAAGGGACAGCGAGCATAGATACGCGGTATTTT | CASSEGTASIDTRYF | . | TRBV2 | . | TRBJ2-3
TGTGCCAGCAGCTTAGAATACGCCTCGAGGGAAAAACTGTTTTTT | CASSLEYASREKLFF | . | TRBV7-2 | . | TRBJ1-4
TGCAGTGCTCAGAGGACTGAAGCTTTCTTT | CSAQRTEAFF | . | TRBV20-1 | many | TRBJ1-1
TGCGCCAGCAGGCTAGGACAGGAGGGCTACGAGCAGTGCTTC | CASRLGQEGYEQCF | . | TRBV5-1 | . | TRBJ2-7
TGCGCCAGCACCCTGGACTCGACCTACAATGAGCAGTTCTTC | CASTLDSTYNEQFF | . | TRBV5-1 | . | TRBJ2-1
TGTGCCAGCAGCCCTTCTGGCGGGGGCGGTTATGAGCAGTTCTTC | CASSPSGGGGYEQFF | . | TRBV11-2 | medium-sized | TRBJ2-1
TGTGCCAGCAGTTACACGGAGAGGCGGGATGGCGAGCCGTACTTC | CASSYTERRDGEPYF | . | TRBV28 | . | TRBJ2-7
TGCAGTGCTAGAGATCCCGCATGGGGGCTAGTTGGCAATGAGCAGTTCTTC | CSARDPAWGLVGNEQFF | . | TRBV20-1 | . | TRBJ2-1
TGTGCCAGCAGTCACGGACAGGGGCGAGGCTACACCTTC | CASSHGQGRGYTF | TRBD1 | TRBV7-9 | . | TRBJ1-2
TGTGCCAGCAGCGCTCATCAGGTTAACTATGGCTACACCTTC | CASSAHQVNYGYTF | . | TRBV7-9 | many | TRBJ1-2
TGTGCCAGCACCCCCGGGACAGGAGCCTACGAGCAGTACTTC | CASTPGTGAYEQYF | TRBD1 | TRBV28 | . | TRBJ2-7
TGTGCCAGCACTAGGCGGCTGACACCTACTAGCGCTAATGAGCAGTTCTTC | CASTRRLTPTSANEQFF | TRBD2 | TRBV11-2 | many | TRBJ2-1
TGTGCCAGCAGCTCCGGGATAAACACCGGGGAGCTGTTTTTT | CASSSGINTGELFF | . | TRBV7-9 | few | TRBJ2-2
TGCAGCGTATATAGGGGGGCAGATACGCAGTATTTT | CSVYRGADTQYF | . | TRBV29-1 | many | TRBJ2-3
TGCAGCGGCCTGGGAGGGTGCGATACCCAGTACTTC | CSGLGGCDTQYF | TRBD2 | TRBV29-1 | . | TRBJ2-5
TGTGCCAGCGGCCCCGGAACAAGGGATGAAGCTTTCTTT | CASGPGTRDEAFF | . | TRBV11-1 | . | TRBJ1-1